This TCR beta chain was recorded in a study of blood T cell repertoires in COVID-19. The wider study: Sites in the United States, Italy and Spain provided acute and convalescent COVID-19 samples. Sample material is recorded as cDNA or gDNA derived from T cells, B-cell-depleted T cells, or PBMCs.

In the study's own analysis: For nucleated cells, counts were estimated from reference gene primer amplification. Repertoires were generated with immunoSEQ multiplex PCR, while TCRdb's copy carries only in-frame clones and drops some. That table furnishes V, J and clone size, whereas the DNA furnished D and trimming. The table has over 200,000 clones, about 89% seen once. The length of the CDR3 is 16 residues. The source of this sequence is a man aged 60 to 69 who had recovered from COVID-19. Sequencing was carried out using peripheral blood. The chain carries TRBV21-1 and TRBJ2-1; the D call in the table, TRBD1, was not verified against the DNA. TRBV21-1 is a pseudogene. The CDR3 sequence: CASATGFPDRGSEQFF. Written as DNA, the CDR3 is TGTGCCAGCGCGACAGGATTCCCCGACCGCGGCAGTGAGCAGTTCTTC.